Shown below are 26 T cell receptor beta chains from a single sample sequenced in a study of blood T cell repertoires in COVID-19 (dated by TCRdb to about 2020). Libraries came from the immunoSEQ multiplex PCR assay. TCRdb's version of the immuneACCESS table is confined to in-frame rearrangements and falls short of the full clone set. An unresolved V gene accounts for under half of the shortfall where checked; the remainder is of unknown origin. The sample table records roughly 150,000 clones; 90% to 95% of these occur just once. The ten largest clonotypes hold roughly 1.9% of the sample. Sequencing was done on a sample of peripheral blood. These receptors came from a woman between 55 and 75 years old with COVID-19, enrolled during active disease.

V gene TRBV9 combines with J gene TRBJ1-3; TRBD1 matches at 7 bases. The ends lost 4 bases at V and 0 bases at J; junction bases unmatched: 7. Per the germline V gene, CDR1 is SGDLS and CDR2 is YYNGEE. The CDR3 covers 16 residues. CDR3 nucleotides: TGTGCCAGCAGCTGGGCGGGACAGAGCTCTGGAAACACCATATATTTT. Its translation is CASSWAGQSSGNTIYF.

The gene calls are TRBV19 and TRBJ1-1, with 9 nucleotides matching TRBD1. Trimming cost V 5 bases and J 5 bases; bases outside gene matches: 6. This CDR3 is 14 amino acids long. Germline V gene sequence: CDR1 LNHDA, CDR2 SQIVND (reference sequence). As DNA, the CDR3 is TGTGCCAGTAGTGCAGACAGGGGGGGGACTGAAGCTTTCTTT. Translation: CASSADRGGTEAFF.

The chain carries TRBV7-9 and TRBJ2-2; no firm D call. Between the trimmed V and J ends, which lost 2 bases and 5 bases, there was a span of 9 bases. The germline gives CDR1 SEHNR, CDR2 FQNEAQ (reference sequence). The CDR3 runs to 14 residues. The DNA of the CDR3 is TGTGCCAGCAGCTTATCACGTGAGACCGGGGAGCTGTTTTTT. Encoded protein: CASSLSRETGELFF.

The chain uses TRBV19 and TRBJ2-1; TRBD2 matches at 8 bases. The J segment lost 0 bases and the V segment lost 9 bases, leaving 19 bases of the junction unmatched. The CDR3 length is 19 residues. CDR1 LNHDA and CDR2 SQIVND come from the germline V gene (reference sequence). Here the CDR3 reads CASMSRRSGGPRSYNEQFF. The CDR3 DNA reads TGTGCCAGCATGAGTAGGAGGAGCGGGGGCCCCCGCTCCTACAATGAGCAGTTCTTC. The full variable domain, with the rest looked up from reference TRBV19 and TRBJ2-1, is DGGITQSPKYLFRKEGQNVTLSCEQNLNHDAMYWYRQDPGQGLRLIYYSQIVNDFQKGDIAEGYSVSREKKESFPLTVTSAQKNPTAFYLCASMSRRSGGPRSYNEQFFGPGTRLTVL.

The chain is built from TRBV9 and TRBJ1-1; D perhaps matches TRBD1 (6 bases). Trimming stripped 0 bases from V and 6 bases from J, with 9 bases between. This CDR3 comprises 13 residues. Germline CDR1 reads SGDLS; CDR2 reads YYNGEE. The CDR3 spells CASSVEGVAEAFF. The CDR3 DNA reads as TGTGCCAGCAGCGTAGAGGGGGTCGCTGAAGCTTTCTTT.

V is TRBV12-5 and J is TRBJ1-2; 9 positions agree with TRBD1. Trimming took 9 bases from V and 6 from J; bases not matched to a gene: 20. The CDR3 is made up of 17 amino acids. Germline loops: CDR1 LGHNT, CDR2 FRNRAP. The CDR3 region is CASPDRVTQDRGDGYTF. The CDR3 region has the DNA TGTGCTAGCCCAGATCGCGTCACGCAAGACAGGGGGGATGGCTACACCTTC. The complete variable domain, with remaining parts taken from reference TRBV12-5 and TRBJ1-2, reads DARVTQTPRHKVTEMGQEVTMRCQPILGHNTVFWYRQTMMQGLELLAYFRNRAPLDDSGMPKDRFSAEMPDATLATLKIQPSEPRDSAVYFCASPDRVTQDRGDGYTFGSGTRLTVV.

The V call is TRBV19, the J call TRBJ2-6; D unresolved. V shed 6 bases and J shed 2 bases, with 5 bases lying between them. The CDR3 covers 13 residues. Per the germline V gene, CDR1 is LNHDA and CDR2 is SQIVND (reference sequence). DNA for the CDR3: TGTGCCAGTAGCCCCACTGGGGCCAACGTCCTGACTTTC. This gives the protein CASSPTGANVLTF.

This chain joins TRBV5-8 and TRBJ1-4; unclear D gene. From germline, CDR1 is SGHTS and CDR2 YDEGEE. V was shortened by 1 base and J by 2 bases, with 12 bases between the two germline ends. CDR3 size: 16 residues. The CDR3 coding sequence is TGTGCCAGCAGCTTGCGAATCCTTGCGACTAATGAAAAACTGTTTTTT. It is translated as CASSLRILATNEKLFF.

The J gene is TRBJ2-2, the V gene TRBV19; no clear D gene. Germline CDR1 reads LNHDA; CDR2 reads SQIVND (reference sequence). The CDR3 sequence is 12 residues long. Trimming stripped 4 bases from V and 3 bases from J, with 3 bases between. CDR3 amino acids: CASSTYTGELFF. CDR3 DNA: TGTGCCAGTAGTACTTACACCGGGGAGCTGTTTTTT. The variable domain in full, completed from reference TRBV19 and TRBJ2-2, reads DGGITQSPKYLFRKEGQNVTLSCEQNLNHDAMYWYRQDPGQGLRLIYYSQIVNDFQKGDIAEGYSVSREKKESFPLTVTSAQKNPTAFYLCASSTYTGELFFGEGSRLTVL.

The chain uses TRBV7-3 and TRBJ2-1, with TRBD1 matching 9 bases. This CDR3 is 14 amino acids long. With 4 bases clipped from V and 6 bases from J, the junction kept 4 bases outside the gene matches. Per the germline V gene, CDR1 is SGHTA and CDR2 is FQGTGA. The CDR3 DNA reads TGTGCCAGCAGCTCGCCGGGACAGGGCAATGAGCAGTTCTTC. Encoded protein: CASSSPGQGNEQFF.

The chain links TRBV10-3 to TRBJ1-1; D is unclear. CDR1 and CDR2 (germline): ENHRY, SYGVKD. V was trimmed by 2 bases and J by 0 bases, leaving 7 bases between them. CDR3 size: 14 residues. CDR3 bases: TGTGCCATCAGTGAGCCCCGGTTGAACACTGAAGCTTTCTTT. This codes for CAISEPRLNTEAFF.

The V gene is TRBV19, the J gene TRBJ1-2; 7 bases are shared with TRBD1. The CDR3 is 14 amino acids. The V and J ends lost 1 base and 4 bases, in that order; junction bases with no gene match: 3. Germline V gene sequence: CDR1 LNHDA, CDR2 SQIVND (reference sequence). The CDR3 spells CASSIAGTAYGYTF. CDR3 sequence (DNA): TGTGCCAGTAGTATAGCCGGGACAGCCTATGGCTACACCTTC.

The V and J genes are TRBV4-3 and TRBJ2-2; the match to TRBD1 covers 8 bases. The ends lost 0 bases at V and 8 bases at J; junction bases unmatched: 5. Germline values: CDR1 LGHNA, CDR2 YSLEER. The CDR3 covers 15 residues. The CDR3 sequence is CASSQDLQGAGELFF. The DNA of the CDR3 is TGCGCCAGCAGCCAAGATCTGCAGGGGGCAGGGGAGCTGTTTTTT.

The chain links TRBV5-4 to TRBJ1-1; D not certain. Germline-derived CDR1 and CDR2 are SGHNT and YYREEE (reference sequence). Trimming took 0 bases from V and 0 from J, leaving 9 bases between them. This CDR3 is 15 amino acids long. The DNA for the CDR3 is TGTGCCAGCAGCTTGGGATCAGGTATGAACACTGAAGCTTTCTTT. Translating it yields CASSLGSGMNTEAFF.

This chain links TRBV6-2 or TRBV6-3 with TRBJ1-1; D gene uncertain. Germline V lookup: CDR1 MNHEY, CDR2 SVGEGT. V was clipped by 3 bases and J by 3 bases, with 11 bases between them. This CDR3 has 14 residues. CDR3 coding DNA: TGTGCCAGCAGTTATGAAACCGGGGACACTGAAGCTTTCTTT. Its translation: CASSYETGDTEAFF.

The J gene is TRBJ1-2, the V gene TRBV2, with unresolved D. CDR3 length equals 15 residues. Between the trimmed V and J ends, which lost 7 bases and 0 bases, there was a span of 15 bases. Germline values: CDR1 SNHLY, CDR2 FYNNEI. CDR3 sequence (DNA): TGTGCCAGCACCCGAGGTGGAGAACCTAACTATGGCTACACCTTC. As protein: CASTRGGEPNYGYTF. The whole variable domain, filled in from reference TRBV2 and TRBJ1-2, reads EPEVTQTPSHQVTQMGQEVILRCVPISNHLYFYWYRQILGQKVEFLVSFYNNEISEKSEIFDDQFSVERPDGSNFTLKIRSTKLEDSAMYFCASTRGGEPNYGYTFGSGTRLTVV.

The chain is built from TRBV9 and TRBJ1-2; D is uncertain. Looked up from germline, CDR1 is SGDLS and CDR2 is YYNGEE. CDR3 length: 13 residues. The V end was cut by 4 bases, the J end by 5 bases, with 12 bases between. The CDR3: CASSPDGRYGYTF. CDR3 coding DNA: TGTGCCAGCAGCCCCGACGGGAGATATGGCTACACCTTC.

V gene TRBV3-1 (or the pseudogene TRBV3-2) combines with J gene TRBJ2-7; 9 nucleotides agree with TRBD1. V was pared by 5 bases and J by 2 bases, with 4 bases of the junction left unmatched. The CDR3 has 14 residues. Per the germline V gene, CDR1 is LGHDT and CDR2 is YNNKEL (reference sequence). In nucleotides, the CDR3 is TGTGCCAGCAGCTACCGGGACAGGGCCTACGAGCAGTACTTC. Translation: CASSYRDRAYEQYF.

The DNA of the CDR3 is TGTGCCAGCTCACGAGGTGGACAGCAGCCCCAGCATTTT. Protein product: CASSRGGQQPQHF. V and J are TRBV18 and TRBJ1-5; D possibly corresponds to TRBD1 (6 bases). Trimming removed 4 bases at V and 7 bases at J, with 11 bases between. CDR3 size: 13 residues. Germline V gene sequence: CDR1 KGHSH, CDR2 LQKENI.

This chain joins TRBV11-3 and TRBJ2-7, with D perhaps matching TRBD1 (6 bases). CDR3 length: 13 residues. Deletions cut 4 bases from V and 5 bases from J, with 12 bases between. Germline CDR1 and CDR2: SGHNT and YENEEA. CDR3: CASSSYRDHEQYF. The CDR3 DNA sequence: TGTGCCAGCAGCTCGTACAGGGACCACGAGCAGTACTTC.

This chain links TRBV11-2 with TRBJ1-2; perhaps TRBD1 as D (5 bases). Germline V gene sequence: CDR1 SGHAT, CDR2 FQNNGV. The CDR3 has 14 residues. Trimming pared 1 base from V and 7 bases from J, leaving 13 bases between. The CDR3 sequence is CASSLVGGFSGYTF. The CDR3 DNA is TGTGCCAGCAGCTTAGTGGGGGGTTTCTCTGGCTACACCTTC.

The chain has TRBV18 and TRBJ1-3; TRBD1 agrees at 7 bases. Trimming cost V 3 bases and J 2 bases; bases outside gene matches: 10. This CDR3 has 17 amino acids. Germline CDR1 KGHSH, CDR2 LQKENI. CDR3 bases: TGTGCCAGCTCACCCGGACAGGTTGAGATCACTGGAAACACCATATATTTT. Its protein product is CASSPGQVEITGNTIYF.

The gene calls are TRBV18 and TRBJ1-6; D gene uncertain. There are 15 residues in the CDR3. The germline V gene has CDR1 KGHSH and CDR2 LQKENI. V shed 2 bases and J shed 10 bases, with 15 bases lying between them. CDR3 in amino acids: CASSPFMGEQSPLHF. CDR3 in DNA: TGTGCCAGCTCACCATTCATGGGAGAGCAATCACCCCTCCACTTT.

CDR3 in amino acids: CAWSFRQGGYTF. The CDR3 region has the DNA TGTGCCTGGAGTTTTAGACAGGGCGGCTACACCTTC. V usage is TRBV30 and J usage is TRBJ1-2, with 7 nucleotides matching TRBD1. CDR1 GTSNPN and CDR2 SVGIG come from the germline V gene (reference sequence). This CDR3 comprises 12 residues. Unmatched junction bases numbered 5, after V lost 2 bases and J lost 8 bases.

The V gene is TRBV29-1, the J gene TRBJ2-1; 7 positions match TRBD2. Germline V gene sequence: CDR1 SQVTM, CDR2 ANQGSEA. V shed 3 bases, J shed 8 bases, and the junction held 4 bases outside the gene matches. This CDR3 contains 12 residues. CDR3 bases: TGCAGCGTTGATTTCAGCGGGGATGAGCAGTTCTTC. It is translated as CSVDFSGDEQFF.

The rearrangement uses TRBV5-6 and TRBJ2-2; no firm D call. Germline V gene sequence: CDR1 SGHDT, CDR2 YYEEEE. The CDR3 covers 15 residues. With 0 bases removed from V and 2 bases from J, the gap between germline ends came to 8 bases. CDR3 in DNA: TGTGCCAGCAGCTTGGGGTCAGTAAACACCGGGGAGCTGTTTTTT. Its translation: CASSLGSVNTGELFF.